This T cell receptor (beta chain) was identified in a study of control samples from healthy donors and cancer patients. The table came from immunoSEQ multiplex PCR; TCRdb's copy has only in-frame clones and leaves some out. The sample holds fewer than 85,000 clones; 91% are singletons and the top ten take 15% to 18%. The germline V gene encodes CDR1 SGHNT and CDR2 YENEEA. The CDR3 sequence is 14 residues long. Trimming removed 3 bases at V and 5 bases at J, with 8 bases between. Sequenced sample: blood. The chain joins TRBV11-3 to TRBJ1-6; the D gene is possibly TRBD1 (6 bases). This clonotype was obtained from a young man in good health. CDR3 region: CASSLGGHNSPLHF. The CDR3 DNA follows: TGTGCCAGCAGCTTGGGGGGCCATAATTCACCCCTCCACTTT.